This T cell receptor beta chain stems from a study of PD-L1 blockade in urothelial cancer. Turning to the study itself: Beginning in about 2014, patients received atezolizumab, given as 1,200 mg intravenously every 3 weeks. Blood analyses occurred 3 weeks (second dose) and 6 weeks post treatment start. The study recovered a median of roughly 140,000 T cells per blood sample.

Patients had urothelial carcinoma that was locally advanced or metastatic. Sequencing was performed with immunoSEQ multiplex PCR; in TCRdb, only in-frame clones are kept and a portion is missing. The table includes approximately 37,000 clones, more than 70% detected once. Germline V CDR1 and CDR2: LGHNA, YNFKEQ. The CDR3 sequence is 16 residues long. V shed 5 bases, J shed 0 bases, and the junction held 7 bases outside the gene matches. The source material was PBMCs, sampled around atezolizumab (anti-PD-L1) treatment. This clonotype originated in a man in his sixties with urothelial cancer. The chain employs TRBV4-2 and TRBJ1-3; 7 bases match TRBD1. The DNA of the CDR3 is TGTGCCAGCAGCATGTCCCCAGGGGGCTCTGGAAACACCATATATTTT. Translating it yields CASSMSPGGSGNTIYF.